This TCR beta chain was retrieved from a study of T cells in localized non-small cell lung cancer. The study, taken as a whole, reports: Appearance in adjacent lung was seen for a median around 55 of the top 100 tumor clones. Uninvolved adjacent lung showed higher T cell clonality than tumor. A higher density of T cells in blood coincided with extended overall survival. Because researchers sequenced only one region of the tumor, heterogeneity is still possible.

Generated by immunoSEQ multiplex PCR, the TCRdb table keeps only in-frame clones and is missing some. The sample shows 2,100 or so clones, more than 30% of them seen only once. Trimming pared 5 bases from V and 4 bases from J, leaving 11 bases between. Germline lookup yields CDR1 MNHGY and CDR2 SAAAGT. This CDR3 spans 13 amino acids. This clone was counted only a few times. What it recognizes is unknown. This rearrangement joins TRBV6-8 to TRBJ1-2; a possible D gene is TRBD1 (5 bases). The TCR comes from a man aged 40 to 70 with stage I lung adenocarcinoma. The sequencing used lung tumor tissue, collected before any cancer treatment. In DNA form, the CDR3 reads TGTGCCAGCAGTGACAGTGGGGCCTATGGCTACACCTTC. This codes for CASSDSGAYGYTF.